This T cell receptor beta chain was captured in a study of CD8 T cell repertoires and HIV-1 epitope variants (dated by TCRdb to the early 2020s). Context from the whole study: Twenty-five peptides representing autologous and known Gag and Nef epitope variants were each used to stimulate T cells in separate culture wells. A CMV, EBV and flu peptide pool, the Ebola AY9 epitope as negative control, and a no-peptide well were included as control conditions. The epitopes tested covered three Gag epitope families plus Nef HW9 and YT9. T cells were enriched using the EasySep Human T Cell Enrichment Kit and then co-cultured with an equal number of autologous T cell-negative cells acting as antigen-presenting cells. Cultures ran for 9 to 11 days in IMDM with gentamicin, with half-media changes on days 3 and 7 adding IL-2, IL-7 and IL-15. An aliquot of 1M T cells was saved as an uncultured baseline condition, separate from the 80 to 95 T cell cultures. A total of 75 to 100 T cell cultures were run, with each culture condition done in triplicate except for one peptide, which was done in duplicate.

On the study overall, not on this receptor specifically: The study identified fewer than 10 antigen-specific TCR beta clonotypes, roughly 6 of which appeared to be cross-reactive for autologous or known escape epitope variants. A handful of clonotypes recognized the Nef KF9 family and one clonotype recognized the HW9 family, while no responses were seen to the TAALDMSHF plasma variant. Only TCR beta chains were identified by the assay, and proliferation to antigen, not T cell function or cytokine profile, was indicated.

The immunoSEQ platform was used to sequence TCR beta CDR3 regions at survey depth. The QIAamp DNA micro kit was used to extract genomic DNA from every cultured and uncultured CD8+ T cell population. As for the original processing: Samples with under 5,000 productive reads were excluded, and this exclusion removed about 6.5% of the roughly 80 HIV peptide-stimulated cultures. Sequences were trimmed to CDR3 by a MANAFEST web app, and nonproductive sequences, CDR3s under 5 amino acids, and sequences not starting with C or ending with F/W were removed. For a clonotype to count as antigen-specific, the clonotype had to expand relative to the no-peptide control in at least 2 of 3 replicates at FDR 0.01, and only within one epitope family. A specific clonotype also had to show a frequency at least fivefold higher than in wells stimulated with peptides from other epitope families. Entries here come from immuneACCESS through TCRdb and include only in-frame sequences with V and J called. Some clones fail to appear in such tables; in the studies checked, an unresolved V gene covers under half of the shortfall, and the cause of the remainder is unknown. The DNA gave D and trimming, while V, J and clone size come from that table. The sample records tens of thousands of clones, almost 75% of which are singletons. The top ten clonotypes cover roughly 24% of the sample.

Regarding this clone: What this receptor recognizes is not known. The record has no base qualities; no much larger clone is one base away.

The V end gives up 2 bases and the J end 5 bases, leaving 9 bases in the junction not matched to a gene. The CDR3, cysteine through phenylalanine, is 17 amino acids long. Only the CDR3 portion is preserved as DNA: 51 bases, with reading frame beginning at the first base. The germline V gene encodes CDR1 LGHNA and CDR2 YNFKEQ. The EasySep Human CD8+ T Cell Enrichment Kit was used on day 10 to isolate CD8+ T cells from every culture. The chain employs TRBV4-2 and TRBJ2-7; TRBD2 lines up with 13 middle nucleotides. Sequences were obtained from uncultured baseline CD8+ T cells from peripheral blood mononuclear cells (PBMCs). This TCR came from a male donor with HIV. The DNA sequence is TGTGCCAGCAGCCAACTCACTAGCGGGGGGGCTCTCGACGAGCAGTACTTC. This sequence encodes CASSQLTSGGALDEQYF.